Below are 29 T cell receptor beta chains sequenced from a single sample in a study of cytomegalovirus exposure and HLA in healthy donors. PCR amplification relied on 60 Vbeta primers (plus 13 Jbeta primers). Only in-frame clones appear in the TCRdb table, and some are missing; sequencing was by immunoSEQ multiplex PCR. This sample has under 200,000 clones, with 75% to 85% found just once. Sequencing was carried out using PBMCs. These receptors came from a girl aged 2 to 9 in good health and CMV-seropositive.

V and J are TRBV11-2 and TRBJ2-1, with D perhaps matching TRBD2 (6 bases). V was shortened by 2 bases and J by 6 bases, with 8 bases between the two germline ends. Germline V CDR1 and CDR2: SGHAT, FQNNGV. This CDR3 is built from 13 residues. This CDR3 reads CASSLPGLNEQFF. DNA for the CDR3: TGTGCCAGCAGCTTACCGGGACTCAATGAGCAGTTCTTC.

The chain is built from TRBV15 and TRBJ1-2, with no clear D. Trimming left V 5 bases short and J 0 bases short, with 19 bases between. The CDR3 totals 17 residues. CDR1 and CDR2 (germline): LNHNV, YYDKDF (reference sequence). CDR3 DNA sequence: TGTGCCACCAGCGTCGGAGAGGCTCGCCATGCTAACTATGGCTACACCTTC. This codes for CATSVGEARHANYGYTF.

The V gene is TRBV19, the J gene TRBJ1-4; maybe TRBD1 (6 bases). V lost 8 bases to trimming and J lost 5 bases, with 15 bases between them. This CDR3 has 14 residues. Germline CDR1 reads LNHDA; CDR2 reads SQIVND (reference sequence). CDR3 protein: CASHNREGNEKLFF. CDR3 DNA sequence: TGTGCCAGTCACAACAGGGAGGGAAATGAAAAACTGTTTTTT. The entire variable domain, with the rest obtained from reference TRBV19 and TRBJ1-4, is as follows: DGGITQSPKYLFRKEGQNVTLSCEQNLNHDAMYWYRQDPGQGLRLIYYSQIVNDFQKGDIAEGYSVSREKKESFPLTVTSAQKNPTAFYLCASHNREGNEKLFFGSGTQLSVL.

The chain recombines TRBV30 with TRBJ2-5; weak D call: TRBD2 (6 bases). CDR1 and CDR2 from the germline V gene are GTSNPN and SVGIG (reference sequence). This CDR3 spans 13 amino acids. V was cut by 0 bases and J by 7 bases, with 12 bases left in between. CDR3 in amino acids: CAWSVAEEGTQYF. Written as DNA, the CDR3 is TGTGCCTGGAGTGTAGCAGAGGAGGGGACCCAGTACTTC.

The chain links TRBV29-1 to TRBJ2-1; D gene ambiguous. Germline CDR1 reads SQVTM; CDR2 reads ANQGSEA. Trimming removed 4 bases from V and 8 bases from J, with 12 bases in between. The CDR3 has 12 amino acids. The CDR3 reads CSVALAEYEQFF. The CDR3 DNA reads as TGCAGCGTTGCATTGGCGGAGTATGAGCAGTTCTTC.

This clone appeared a single time. The CDR3 sequence is CSGGQGGESGELFF. CDR3 bases: TGCAGCGGAGGACAGGGTGGGGAATCCGGGGAGCTGTTTTTT. The chain is built from TRBV29-1 and TRBJ2-2, with TRBD1 identical over 8 bases. From germline, CDR1 is SQVTM and CDR2 ANQGSEA. The V and J ends lost 7 bases and 6 bases, in that order; junction bases with no gene match: 10. The CDR3 consists of 14 residues.

This clone was detected only once. The rearrangement uses TRBV7-2 and TRBJ2-3; 11 nucleotides line up with TRBD2. Germline trimming cut 5 bases from V and 6 bases from J; bases unmatched to any gene: 7. The germline gives CDR1 SGHTA, CDR2 FQGNSA. CDR3 size: 15 residues. The CDR3 DNA reads as TGTGCCAGCAGCCATGTTAGCGGGAGGGCGGATACGCAGTATTTT. Amino acids: CASSHVSGRADTQYF.

The CDR3 sequence is CASSPGQGVREQYF. The CDR3, as DNA: TGTGCCAGCAGCCCGGGACAGGGAGTGAGAGAGCAGTACTTC. This chain uses TRBV5-4 with TRBJ2-7; 9 nucleotides match TRBD1. There are 14 residues in the CDR3. V shed 4 bases, J shed 7 bases, and the junction held 9 bases outside the gene matches. CDR1 is SGHNT, CDR2 YYREEE, per germline (reference sequence).

The V gene is TRBV29-1, the J gene TRBJ2-3; TRBD2 matches 9 bases. J was trimmed by 0 bases and V by 7 bases; bases with no gene match: 14. This CDR3 is 17 amino acids long. CDR1 is SQVTM and CDR2 is ANQGSEA in the germline V gene. CDR3 amino acids: CSARLADLSSSTDTQYF. The DNA for the CDR3 is TGCAGCGCGCGACTAGCGGACCTTTCCTCGAGCACAGATACGCAGTATTTT.

The V gene is TRBV5-4, the J gene TRBJ2-3; D gene uncertain. V was cut by 4 bases and J by 3 bases, with 3 bases left in between. The CDR3 is made up of 11 amino acids. The germline V gene encodes CDR1 SGHNT and CDR2 YYREEE (reference sequence). The CDR3 DNA reads TGTGCCAGCAGCCTAACAGATACGCAGTATTTT. Translation: CASSLTDTQYF. Combining the CDR3 with reference TRBV5-4 and TRBJ2-3 gives the whole variable domain ETGVTQSPTHLIKTRGQQVTLRCSSQSGHNTVSWYQQALGQGPQFIFQYYREEENGRGNFPPRFSGLQFPNYSSELNVNALELDDSALYLCASSLTDTQYFGPGTRLTVL.

This chain's CDR3 is CASSYGGRASDEQFF. CDR3 nucleotides: TGTGCCAGCAGTTACGGCGGGAGGGCCTCCGATGAGCAGTTCTTC. The chain carries TRBV6-5 and TRBJ2-1; 9 positions agree with TRBD2. V shed 2 bases and J 8 bases; nucleotides not matched to a gene: 7. Germline CDR1 and CDR2: MNHEY and SVGAGI. The CDR3 is 15 residues long.

V and J are TRBV6-1 and TRBJ1-5, with 10 bases aligning to TRBD1. This CDR3 contains 15 residues. The V segment lost 2 bases and the J segment 7 bases; nucleotides outside the gene matches: 5. Germline V gene data show CDR1 as MNHNS and CDR2 as SASEGT. In DNA, the CDR3 is TGTGCCAGCAGTGAATCTCGGGACAGGGGACAGCCCCAGCATTTT. Protein: CASSESRDRGQPQHF.

The rearrangement joins TRBV6-5 to TRBJ2-5, with unresolved D. Germline-derived CDR1 and CDR2 are MNHEY and SVGAGI. Trimming removed 11 bases at V and 14 bases at J, with 12 bases between. This CDR3 is 8 amino acids long. CDR3 in DNA: TGTGCCGCTCGAGAATGCTACTTC. This sequence encodes CAARECYF.

The CDR3 is CASSLALTGLNEQYF. The CDR3 DNA reads TGCGCCAGCAGCTTGGCCCTAACAGGGCTCAACGAGCAGTACTTC. The chain combines TRBV5-1 with TRBJ2-7; TRBD1 might be the D (6 bases). The V gene lost 0 bases and the J gene lost 5 bases, with 15 bases spanning the gap. Looked up from germline, CDR1 is SGHRS and CDR2 is YFSETQ. The CDR3 has 15 amino acids.

This chain links TRBV7-9 with TRBJ2-3, with 7 bases that match TRBD1. Germline CDR1 and CDR2: SEHNR and FQNEAQ (reference sequence). V gave up 5 bases and J gave up 3 bases; unmatched junction bases: 5. The CDR3 has 14 amino acids. The chain's CDR3 is CASSMDRSTDTQYF. For the CDR3, the DNA is TGTGCCAGCAGCATGGACAGGTCGACAGATACGCAGTATTTT.

This chain links TRBV30 with TRBJ2-1; 8 bases line up with TRBD2. This CDR3 region has 15 residues. Germline lookup yields CDR1 GTSNPN and CDR2 SVGIG (reference sequence). V was clipped by 3 bases and J by 8 bases; unmatched bases: 12. Here the CDR3 DNA reads TGTGCCTGGAGCCCTCTCAGCGGGAGTAGGGATGAGCAGTTCTTC. Translation: CAWSPLSGSRDEQFF.

DNA of the CDR3: TGTGCCAGCAGTCCGGGAGGGGGGCAGAACACCGGGGAGCTGTTTTTT. Translation gives CASSPGGGQNTGELFF. The chain uses TRBV28 and TRBJ2-2; TRBD2 matches 8 bases. The length of the CDR3 is 16 residues. The V gene's germline CDR1 is MDHEN and CDR2 SYDVKM. V lost 5 bases, J lost 1 base, and 6 bases stayed unmatched. Filled out from reference TRBV28 and TRBJ2-2, the complete variable domain reads DVKVTQSSRYLVKRTGEKVFLECVQDMDHENMFWYRQDPGLGLRLIYFSYDVKMKEKGDIPEGYSVSREKKERFSLILESASTNQTSMYLCASSPGGGQNTGELFFGEGSRLTVL.

The rearrangement joins TRBV6-1 to TRBJ1-5, with 10 bases matching TRBD1. Germline trimming cut 6 bases from V and 6 bases from J; bases unmatched to any gene: 2. The germline gives CDR1 MNHNS, CDR2 SASEGT. This CDR3 has 13 residues. CDR3 residues: CASRDRGLQPQHF. CDR3 sequence (DNA): TGTGCCAGCAGAGACAGGGGGCTTCAGCCCCAGCATTTT.

The chain joins TRBV5-4 to TRBJ1-2; TRBD1 aligns across 9 bases. The CDR3 runs to 14 residues. Germline loops: CDR1 SGHNT, CDR2 YYREEE (reference sequence). V gave up 4 bases and J gave up 9 bases; unmatched junction bases: 10. CDR3 nucleotide sequence: TGTGCCAGCAGCCCTAGACAGGGGGGGTCGCGCTACACCTTC. This translates into CASSPRQGGSRYTF. The whole variable domain, remainder taken from reference TRBV5-4 and TRBJ1-2, is ETGVTQSPTHLIKTRGQQVTLRCSSQSGHNTVSWYQQALGQGPQFIFQYYREEENGRGNFPPRFSGLQFPNYSSELNVNALELDDSALYLCASSPRQGGSRYTFGSGTRLTVV.

This rearrangement joins TRBV6-1 to TRBJ2-7, with a possible D match to TRBD1 (5 bases). V was cut by 2 bases and J by 1 base, with 6 bases left in between. Germline CDR1 reads MNHNS; CDR2 reads SASEGT. The CDR3 runs to 13 residues. CDR3 region: CASSETGSYEQYF. As DNA, the CDR3 is TGTGCCAGCAGTGAAACAGGATCCTACGAGCAGTACTTC.

This clone was recorded once. The J gene is TRBJ2-3, the V gene TRBV10-1; TRBD1 matches 11 bases. The V gene end was trimmed by 5 bases and the J gene end by 1 base; junction bases not matched to a gene: 2. The CDR3 sequence is 15 residues long. Germline V lookup: CDR1 WNHNN, CDR2 SYGVQD (reference sequence). CDR3 loop: CASSLDRGRTDTQYF. CDR3 DNA sequence: TGCGCCAGCAGTCTGGACAGGGGGCGCACAGATACGCAGTATTTT.

The rearrangement uses TRBV5-4 and TRBJ2-7; 7 nucleotides align to TRBD1. Germline CDR1 SGHNT, CDR2 YYREEE (reference sequence). The CDR3 spans 14 residues. Trimming cost V 3 bases and J 1 base; bases outside gene matches: 4. The CDR3 DNA sequence: TGTGCCAGCAGCTCCAAGGGGGCGTCCTACGAGCAGTACTTC. Protein product: CASSSKGASYEQYF.

The V gene is TRBV4-1, the J gene TRBJ2-3; 10 bases are a match to TRBD2. CDR1 is MGHRA and CDR2 is YSYEKL in the germline V gene. The ends lost 3 bases at V and 2 bases at J; junction bases unmatched: 2. The CDR3 is made up of 15 amino acids. This chain's CDR3 is CASSHGLAVTDTQYF. The DNA of the CDR3 is TGCGCCAGCAGCCACGGACTAGCGGTCACAGATACGCAGTATTTT.

The chain links TRBV27 to TRBJ2-7; 9 bases fit TRBD1. Losses at the gene ends were 5 bases for V and 6 bases for J; bases not matched to a gene: 11. The CDR3 has 15 amino acids. Germline assignment: CDR1 MNHEY and CDR2 SMNVEV (reference sequence). The CDR3, as DNA: TGTGCCAGCAGTGAGAGACAGGGGGGGTCCCTCGAGCAGTACTTC. Translated, it gives CASSERQGGSLEQYF.

This clone has a single count. The V call is TRBV6-6, the J call TRBJ2-5; the match to TRBD1 covers 7 bases. This CDR3 comprises 15 residues. Germline V gene lookup returns CDR1 MNHNY and CDR2 SVGAGI (reference sequence). V shed 0 bases, J shed 4 bases, and the junction held 5 bases outside the gene matches. CDR3 sequence: CASSYSTGMGETQYF. CDR3 DNA sequence: TGTGCCAGCAGTTACTCGACAGGGATGGGAGAGACCCAGTACTTC.

This clone was observed a few times. Within the sample, other DNA sequences also encode this same CDR3. The CDR3 coding sequence is TGTGCCTGGAGTGTCAGGGAGACCCAGTACTTC. It yields the protein CAWSVRETQYF. The chain employs TRBV30 and TRBJ2-5; no clear D gene. V was trimmed by 0 bases and J by 5 bases, leaving 4 bases between them. Germline V gene lookup returns CDR1 GTSNPN and CDR2 SVGIG (reference sequence). CDR3 length: 11 amino acids.

V and J are TRBV9 and TRBJ1-2; D gene uncertain. V gave up 0 bases and J gave up 2 bases, with 8 bases separating them. This CDR3 has 14 amino acids. CDR1 is SGDLS, CDR2 YYNGEE, per germline. In DNA, the CDR3 is TGTGCCAGCAGCGTAGGTCCCCTAAACTATGGCTACACCTTC. It translates to CASSVGPLNYGYTF.

For this clone: The same CDR3 also results from other DNA sequences found in this sample. The chain is built from TRBV5-1 and TRBJ2-7; D perhaps matches TRBD2 (5 bases). Germline lookup yields CDR1 SGHRS and CDR2 YFSETQ. V lost 2 bases and J 7 bases, leaving 7 bases between the germline ends. This CDR3 is built from 11 residues. The CDR3 sequence is CASSLAEEQYF. The CDR3 region has the DNA TGCGCCAGCAGCTTAGCGGAGGAGCAGTACTTC. Full variable domain (outside the CDR3, taken from reference TRBV5-1 and TRBJ2-7): KAGVTQTPRYLIKTRGQQVTLSCSPISGHRSVSWYQQTPGQGLQFLFEYFSETQRNKGNFPGRFSGRQFSNSRSEMNVSTLELGDSALYLCASSLAEEQYFGPGTRLTVT.

The chain employs TRBV7-9 and TRBJ1-1; D unclear. Trimming took 5 bases from V and 5 from J, leaving 15 bases between them. The length of the CDR3 is 14 residues. CDR1 is SEHNR and CDR2 is FQNEAQ in the germline V gene (reference sequence). The DNA for the CDR3 is TGTGCCAGCAGCATCGGAGGTTCGTGGACTGAAGCTTTCTTT. It yields the protein CASSIGGSWTEAFF.